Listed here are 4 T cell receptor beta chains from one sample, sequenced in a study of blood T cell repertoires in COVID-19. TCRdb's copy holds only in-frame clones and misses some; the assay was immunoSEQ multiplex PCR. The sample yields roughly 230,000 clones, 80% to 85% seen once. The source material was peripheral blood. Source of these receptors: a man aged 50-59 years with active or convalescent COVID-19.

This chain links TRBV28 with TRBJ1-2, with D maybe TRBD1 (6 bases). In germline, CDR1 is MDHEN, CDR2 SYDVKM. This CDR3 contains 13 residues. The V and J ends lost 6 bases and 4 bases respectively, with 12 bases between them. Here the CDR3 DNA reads TGTGCCAGCAGGAGGACAGCGCCCTATGGCTACACCTTC. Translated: CASRRTAPYGYTF.

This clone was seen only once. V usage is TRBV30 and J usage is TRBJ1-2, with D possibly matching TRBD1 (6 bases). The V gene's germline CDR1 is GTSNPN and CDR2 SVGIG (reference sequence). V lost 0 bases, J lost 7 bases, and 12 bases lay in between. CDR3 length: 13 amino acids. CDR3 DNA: TGTGCCTGGAGTGTGGCCAGGGGAACTGGCTACACCTTC. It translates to CAWSVARGTGYTF.

CDR3 bases: TGTGCCACCAGTGATTCACTAGCGGGGCCCTACAATGAGCAGTTCTTC. Its translation is CATSDSLAGPYNEQFF. V gene TRBV24-1 combines with J gene TRBJ2-1; the match to TRBD2 covers 10 bases. Germline V gives CDR1 KGHDR, CDR2 SFDVKD. CDR3 length: 16 amino acids. After removal of 2 bases from V and 2 bases from J, the junction contained 2 bases not matched to a gene.

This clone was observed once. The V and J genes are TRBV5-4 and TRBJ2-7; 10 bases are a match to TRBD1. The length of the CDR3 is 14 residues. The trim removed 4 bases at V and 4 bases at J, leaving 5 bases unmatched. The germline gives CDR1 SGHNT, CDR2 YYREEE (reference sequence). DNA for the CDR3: TGTGCCAGCAGCACGGGACAGGGGAGGTACGAGCAGTACTTC. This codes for CASSTGQGRYEQYF.